Reported below is one T cell receptor (beta chain). The source of the sample is a study of blood T cell repertoires in COVID-19. Sequencing was performed with immunoSEQ multiplex PCR; in TCRdb, only in-frame clones are kept and a portion is missing. Here the sample spans 250,000 to 350,000 clones, around 87% being singletons. Trimming stripped 1 base from V and 0 bases from J, with 16 bases between. CDR1 LGHNA and CDR2 YNFKEQ come from the germline V gene. The CDR3 runs to 18 residues. The specimen sequenced was peripheral blood. The rearrangement joins TRBV4-2 to TRBJ1-3; the D gene is possibly TRBD1 (6 bases). The TCR originated in a woman aged 45-60 years who had recovered from COVID-19. This chain's CDR3 is CASSQVGGAGDSGNTIYF. CDR3 nucleotide sequence: TGTGCCAGCAGCCAAGTTGGGGGGGCTGGGGACTCTGGAAACACCATATATTTT.